Each of the 8 T cell receptor beta chains below was sequenced from the same sample in a study of T-cell reconstitution after alpha-beta-depleted transplantation in children. Unique molecular identifiers were incorporated when the TCRbeta library was constructed. TCRdb reprocessed the PCR reads via MiXCR and lists one record per CDR3 protein. The table shows 600,000 to 800,000 distinct CDR3 sequences, with around 14% occurring only once. The sample in question was PBMCs, obtained before TCRalphabeta/CD19-depleted stem cell transplant. The source of these receptors is a girl aged 2 to 9 with congenital amegakaryocytic thrombocytopenia, due to receive a stem cell transplant.

This clonotype was found a few times. CDR3 coding DNA: TGCGCCAGCAGCTTAAACAGGGATGGCGATGAGCAGTTCTTC. This translates into CASSLNRDGDEQFF. The rearrangement uses TRBV5-1 and TRBJ2-1, with a weak D call TRBD1 (6 bases). Trimming took 2 bases from V and 8 from J, leaving 14 bases between them. This CDR3 is 14 amino acids long. Germline V lookup: CDR1 SGHRS, CDR2 YFSETQ.

The chain joins TRBV20-1 to TRBJ2-7; D remains unclear. Trimming took off 1 base at V and 2 bases at J, with 9 bases between the two ends. CDR3 size: 13 residues. Germline-derived CDR1 and CDR2 are DFQATT and SNEGSKA (reference sequence). Written as DNA, the CDR3 is TGCAGTGCTAGAGGTGCAAACACCTACGAGCAGTACTTC. Translated, it gives CSARGANTYEQYF.

The chain links TRBV5-1 to TRBJ1-2; the D is unclear. The CDR3 is 13 residues long. From germline, CDR1 is SGHRS and CDR2 YFSETQ. Trimming removed 4 bases from V and 4 bases from J, with 11 bases in between. CDR3 in amino acids: CASSAASLYGYTF. DNA of the CDR3: TGCGCCAGCAGCGCTGCCAGCCTCTATGGCTACACCTTC.

This clonotype occurred a few times. The rearrangement links TRBV7-9 to TRBJ2-3; maybe TRBD1 (5 bases). V lost 8 bases and J lost 1, with 10 bases in between. The germline CDR1 and CDR2 sequences are SEHNR and FQNEAQ (reference sequence). CDR3 length: 13 residues. The CDR3 protein is CASQQGGTDTQYF. The CDR3 DNA is TGTGCCAGCCAGCAGGGCGGCACAGATACGCAGTATTTT.

The count of this clonotype is one. Since a much larger clone is just one base distant, this may be a read error. The final CDR3 position lacks the conserved phenylalanine or tryptophan, pointing to a likely read error. This sequence joins TRBV20-1 and TRBJ2-1, with 8 bases matching TRBD2. V dropped 6 bases and J dropped 2; count of bases not matched to a gene: 9. In germline, CDR1 is DFQATT, CDR2 SNEGSKA (reference sequence). This CDR3 spans 15 amino acids. The CDR3 spells CSARGLASPYNEQFL. The CDR3 DNA reads as TGCAGTGCCCGAGGACTAGCCTCACCCTACAATGAGCAGTTCTTA.

This clonotype was detected many times. The CDR3 sequence is CASSFTQTQYF. The CDR3 nucleotides read TGTGCCAGCAGTTTCACCCAGACCCAGTACTTC. The V call is TRBV12-3 or TRBV12-4, the J call TRBJ2-5; D call uncertain. V lost 3 bases and J lost 6, with 5 bases in between. The CDR3 is 11 residues long.

This clonotype was counted at least ten times. V and J are TRBV5-1 and TRBJ1-5; D is ambiguous. Trimming cost V 5 bases and J 2 bases, with 14 bases left between them. CDR1 SGHRS and CDR2 YFSETQ come from the germline V gene. The CDR3 covers 15 residues. In DNA, the CDR3 is TGCGCCAGCAGGCCGACGGGAGCCGGCAATCAGCCCCAGCATTTT. Amino acid sequence: CASRPTGAGNQPQHF.

As to this clonotype: Possible read error: a much larger clone is one base away. This likely comes from a read error, as the CDR3 has no conserved phenylalanine or tryptophan at its end. The V call is TRBV10-3, the J call TRBJ2-1; 8 bases map to TRBD2. Unmatched junction bases numbered 7, after V lost 4 bases and J lost 5 bases. The CDR3 loop spans 15 amino acids. CDR1 and CDR2 from the germline V gene are ENHRY and SYGVKD. CDR3 residues: CAISVTAGDNNEQFL. The CDR3 DNA follows: TGTGCCATCAGTGTAACAGCGGGAGACAACAATGAGCAGTTCCTC.